This TCR beta chain was recovered during a study of low-dose radiotherapy and immunotherapy resistance in tumors. Study background: Cohort 2 was treated with 1 Gy per fraction every two weeks, amounting to 13 Gy across 26 weeks.

The time point was: before trial treatment. Inclusion covered patients whose advanced solid tumors lacked tumor-infiltrating lymphocytes. This clonotype has ten or more counts. With TRAV- and TRBV-specific primers, first-strand cDNA was made, covering the alpha and beta chains. The TCRs were subjected to amplification over around 18 PCR cycles employing a constant-region primer in conjunction with a V-primer adapter. mRNA, once isolated, was amplified by in vitro transcription. TCRdb reprocessed the reads via MiXCR and lists one record per CDR3 protein. Of 80,000 to 95,000 distinct CDR3 sequences in the sample, roughly 9% were seen once. V shed 1 base and J 7 bases; nucleotides not matched to a gene: 6. Germline V gene data show CDR1 as SGHTA and CDR2 as FQGNSA. There are 16 residues in the CDR3.

The J gene is TRBJ2-5, the V gene TRBV7-2; TRBD2 agrees at 13 bases. Sample: PBMCs, taken before treatment. The TCR was taken from a male donor with prostate cancer. In nucleotides, the CDR3 is TGTGCCAGCAGCTTAGAACTAGCGGGAGGGTCGGGGACCCAGTACTTC. Its protein product is CASSLELAGGSGTQYF.